One sample yielded the 9 T cell receptor beta chains listed below, sequenced in a study of CD8 T cells in Susac syndrome. Random hexamers served to reverse transcribe roughly 0.45 to 1 ug RNA. In TCRdb, the immunoSEQ multiplex PCR reads were re-called with MiXCR into one record per CDR3 protein. The profile covers about 140,000 distinct CDR3 sequences, with 85% to 95% appearing a single time and about 0.11% taken by the ten largest. Sequencing used CD4+ T cells from PBMCs. These receptor sequences come from a human donor with multiple sclerosis.

This rearrangement joins TRBV28 to TRBJ2-7, with TRBD1 identical over 9 bases. CDR1 is MDHEN and CDR2 is SYDVKM in the germline V gene. This CDR3 has 13 amino acids. V trimming: 6 bases; J trimming: 6 bases; junction bases outside the gene matches: 6. The CDR3 protein is CASRQGAGVEQYF. The CDR3 nucleotides read TGTGCCAGCAGACAGGGGGCGGGGGTCGAGCAGTACTTC.

The CDR3 DNA sequence: TGTGCCAGCGCACCTAGCGGGACCCCCTACGAGCAGTACTTC. It translates to CASAPSGTPYEQYF. The V and J genes are TRBV28 and TRBJ2-7, with TRBD2 matching over 9 bases. V shed 8 bases, J shed 2 bases, and the junction held 7 bases outside the gene matches. This CDR3 is 14 amino acids long. CDR1 is MDHEN, CDR2 SYDVKM, per germline.

This clonotype was seen just once. The chain joins TRBV20-1 to TRBJ1-1; D gene uncertain. Germline CDR1 reads DFQATT; CDR2 reads SNEGSKA (reference sequence). The CDR3 extends over 12 amino acids. Trimming removed 1 base at V and 1 base at J, with 4 bases between. CDR3 nucleotide sequence: TGCAGTGCTAGAGTACAGAACACTGAAGCTTTCTTT. Its protein is CSARVQNTEAFF.

The rearrangement uses TRBV3-1 and TRBJ2-3; 8 bases map to TRBD2. CDR3 length equals 14 residues. CDR1 is LGHDT, CDR2 YNNKEL, per germline (reference sequence). Trimming took 2 bases from V and 4 from J; bases not matched to a gene: 2. DNA of the CDR3: TGTGCCAGCAGCCAAATAGCGGGACCAGATACGCAGTATTTT. Translation: CASSQIAGPDTQYF.

The chain joins TRBV19 to TRBJ2-3, with D perhaps being TRBD1 or TRBD2 (5 bases each). The germline V gene encodes CDR1 LNHDA and CDR2 SQIVND (reference sequence). V lost 0 bases and J lost 8, with 12 bases in between. This CDR3 region has 14 residues. CDR3 sequence (DNA): TGTGCCAGTAGTATAGATGGGGGTTTAGGTACGCAGTATTTT. This translates into CASSIDGGLGTQYF.

V gene TRBV30 combines with J gene TRBJ2-5; 10 bases fit TRBD1. CDR3 length: 15 amino acids. V gave up 5 bases and J gave up 9 bases; unmatched junction bases: 15. From germline, CDR1 is GTSNPN and CDR2 SVGIG (reference sequence). CDR3 nucleotides: TGTGCCTGGGGGCGCGGGACAGGGGTTTTTCGGGCCCAGTACTTC. Protein: CAWGRGTGVFRAQYF.

This chain joins TRBV19 and TRBJ1-1, with D perhaps TRBD1 (5 bases). CDR3 length: 16 amino acids. Germline V gene data show CDR1 as LNHDA and CDR2 as SQIVND (reference sequence). The V end was cut by 5 bases, the J end by 4 bases, with 20 bases between. The CDR3 region has the DNA TGTGCCAGTAGTCCCGACATAAGACAGCCTCGCACTGAAGCTTTCTTT. This translates into CASSPDIRQPRTEAFF.

This chain connects TRBV9 to TRBJ2-5; 8 bases are shared with TRBD2. This CDR3 comprises 14 residues. Germline V gene sequence: CDR1 SGDLS, CDR2 YYNGEE. V shed 3 bases, J shed 4 bases, and the junction held 5 bases outside the gene matches. The CDR3 loop reads CASSATSVGETQYF. In DNA, the CDR3 is TGTGCCAGCAGCGCGACTAGCGTGGGAGAGACCCAGTACTTC.

The chain joins TRBV2 to TRBJ1-5; 7 bases fit TRBD1. V shed 8 bases, J shed 4 bases, and the junction held 8 bases outside the gene matches. Looked up from germline, CDR1 is SNHLY and CDR2 is FYNNEI. The CDR3 is made up of 14 amino acids. CDR3 in amino acids: CASLGNRGNQPQHF. The CDR3 DNA follows: TGTGCCAGCCTCGGGAACAGGGGTAATCAGCCCCAGCATTTT.